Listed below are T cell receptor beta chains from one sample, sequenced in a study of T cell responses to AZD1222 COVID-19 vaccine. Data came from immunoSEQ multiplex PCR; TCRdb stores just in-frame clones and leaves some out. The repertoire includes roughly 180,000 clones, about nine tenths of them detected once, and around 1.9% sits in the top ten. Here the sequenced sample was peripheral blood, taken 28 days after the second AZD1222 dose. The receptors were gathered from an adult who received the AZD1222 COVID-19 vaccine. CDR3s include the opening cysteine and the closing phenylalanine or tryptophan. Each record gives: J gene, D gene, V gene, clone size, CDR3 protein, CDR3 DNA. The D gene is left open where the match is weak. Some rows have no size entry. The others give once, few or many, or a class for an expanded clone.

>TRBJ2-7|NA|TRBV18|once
CASSTFGGSGNSYEQYF
TGTGCCAGCTCAACGTTCGGCGGTAGCGGTAACTCCTACGAGCAGTACTTC
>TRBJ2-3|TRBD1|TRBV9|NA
CASSVALGTGGTDTQYF
TGTGCCAGCAGCGTAGCTTTAGGGACAGGGGGCACAGATACGCAGTATTTT
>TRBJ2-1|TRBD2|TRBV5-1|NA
CASSSGTSGNNEQFF
TGCGCCAGCAGCTCCGGGACTAGCGGGAATAATGAGCAGTTCTTC
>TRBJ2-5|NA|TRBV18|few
CASSLTSGSQETQYF
TGTGCCAGCTCACTGACTTCGGGCTCTCAAGAGACCCAGTACTTC
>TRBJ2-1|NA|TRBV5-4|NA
CASSLDQRVSYNEQFF
TGTGCCAGCAGCTTGGATCAGCGGGTCTCCTACAATGAGCAGTTCTTC
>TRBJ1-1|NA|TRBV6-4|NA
CASSEGVRTEAFF
TGTGCCAGCAGTGAGGGGGTTCGCACTGAAGCTTTCTTT
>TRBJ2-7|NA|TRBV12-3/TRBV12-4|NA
CASSSTVSYEQYF
TGTGCCAGCAGCTCGACCGTCTCCTACGAGCAGTACTTC
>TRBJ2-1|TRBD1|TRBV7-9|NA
CASSSGQGTYNEQFF
TGTGCCAGCAGCTCCGGACAGGGGACCTACAATGAGCAGTTCTTC
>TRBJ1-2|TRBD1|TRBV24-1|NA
CATSDRAHQYGYTF
TGTGCGACCTCCGACAGGGCGCACCAGTATGGCTACACCTTC
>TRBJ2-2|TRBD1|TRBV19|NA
CASSTRDRASGELFF
TGTGCCAGTAGCACGCGGGACAGGGCCAGCGGGGAGCTGTTTTTT
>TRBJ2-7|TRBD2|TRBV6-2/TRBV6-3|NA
CASSYLADYYEQYF
TGTGCCAGCAGTTACCTAGCGGACTACTACGAGCAGTACTTC
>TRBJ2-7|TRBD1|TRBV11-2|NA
CASSLGQGGSEQYF
TGTGCCAGCAGCCTGGGACAGGGAGGGAGCGAGCAGTACTTC
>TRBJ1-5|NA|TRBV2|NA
CASSAAGLFNQPQHF
TGTGCCAGCAGTGCCGCGGGACTGTTTAATCAGCCCCAGCATTTT
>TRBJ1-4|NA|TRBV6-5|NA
CASRLGSGTEKLFF
TGTGCCAGCAGACTGGGGTCGGGGACTGAAAAACTGTTTTTT
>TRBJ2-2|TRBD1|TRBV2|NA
CASTPDRAHSGELFF
TGTGCCTCCACCCCAGACAGGGCTCATAGCGGGGAGCTGTTTTTT